A selection of T cell receptor beta chains follows, all from one sample in a study of blood T cell repertoires in COVID-19. Profiling relied on immunoSEQ multiplex PCR, and the TCRdb table lists in-frame clones only, not all of them. The sample consists of 120,000 or so clones, more than 75% of them appearing once. The sequencing sample was made of peripheral blood. All receptors derive from a human donor in a cohort sampled during active COVID-19. CDR3s include the opening cysteine and the closing phenylalanine or tryptophan. A D gene is named only where the DNA matches it firmly.

TRBV19	TRBJ2-3	18	TRBD2	CASSIALQRGIVSDTQYF
TRBV7-9	TRBJ2-1	15	-	CASSHGTFGDNEQFF
TRBV18	TRBJ1-3	18	TRBD1	CASSPWDRAGRSGNTIYF
TRBV18	TRBJ1-2	12	-	CASQGRDEGYTF
TRBV6-1	TRBJ1-2	14	TRBD1	CASSDPTGFYGYTF
TRBV9	TRBJ2-3	15	TRBD2	CASSEGLAGEDTQYF
TRBV28	TRBJ1-5	12	-	CASSLSDQPQHF
TRBV29-1	TRBJ1-1	12	-	CSVVVGGTEAFF
TRBV5-7	TRBJ2-7	15	-	CASSLRRSCSYEQYF
TRBV7-9	TRBJ1-4	12	-	CASRSTDEKLFF
TRBV7-2	TRBJ1-1	14	TRBD1	CASSFQGGDTEAFF
TRBV21-1	TRBJ2-1	14	-	CASSSRRRGNEQFF
TRBV30	TRBJ1-2	12	-	CAGRGSNYGYTF
TRBV6-6	TRBJ1-1	14	-	CASSRDKKNTEAFF
TRBV11-2	TRBJ1-5	15	TRBD1	CASSPVQGGNQPQHF
TRBV5-1	TRBJ1-1	14	TRBD1	CASSISGGETEAFF
TRBV15	TRBJ1-2	17	TRBD1	CATSRGQPTGGDYGYTF
TRBV25-1	TRBJ1-1	17	-	CASSDGVGVAVNTEAFF
TRBV5-6	TRBJ1-6	14	-	CASSFRDTNSPLHF
TRBV29-1	TRBJ2-1	16	TRBD2	CSVSGLSGGLNNEQFF
TRBV9	TRBJ2-7	17	TRBD2	CASSVATSGVSSYEQYF
TRBV28	TRBJ2-7	12	-	CASSLRGYEQYF
TRBV5-1	TRBJ2-5	16	TRBD2	CASSLALAGAKETQYF
TRBV19	TRBJ2-1	14	-	CASNTPGSYNEQFF
TRBV7-9	TRBJ2-1	18	TRBD2	CASSLGTSGVGSYNEQFF
TRBV10-3	TRBJ2-1	15	TRBD2	CAIRGTSGEANEQFF
TRBV7-2	TRBJ2-1	15	TRBD2	CASSFLAGTPDEQFF
TRBV2	TRBJ2-3	13	-	CASRGDTSHTQYF
TRBV10-2	TRBJ2-7	13	TRBD2	CASSSGGTYEQYF
TRBV2	TRBJ1-2	13	TRBD1	CASRGQGYVGYTF
TRBV11-2	TRBJ2-1	14	TRBD2	CASTLAGVPNEQFF
TRBV6-2/TRBV6-3	TRBJ1-1	13	-	CASSYGQNTEAFF